The clone carrying this TCR beta chain appeared many times. Its antigen is as yet unknown. This specimen comes from a study of T cells in Graves' hyperthyroidism and ophthalmopathy. Per germline, CDR1 DFQATT and CDR2 SNEGSKA (reference sequence). Deletions cut 1 base from V and 3 bases from J, with 10 bases between. CDR3 length: 13 amino acids. Each diagnosis drew on symptoms, thyroxine, TRAb, thyroid ultrasound and orbital computed tomography findings. Researchers amplified the TCR beta CDR3 regions from RNA transcripts. An initial round of RT-PCR targeting the TCR CDR3 relied on the HTBI primer set. Using its own MiXCR run on the multiplex PCR reads, TCRdb lists one record per CDR3 protein. Here the sample spans more than 500,000 distinct CDR3 sequences, 15% to 20% being singletons. Study-wide findings and caveats: Ophthalmopathy onset followed model prediction by a median around 6.6 months. Expanded thyroid clonotypes (above 0.001) were mostly also found in blood.

Sequencing was done on a sample of blood. This TCR was recovered from a woman in her twenties or thirties with Graves' ophthalmopathy. The chain has TRBV20-1 and TRBJ2-7; D is possibly TRBD2 (6 bases). The CDR3 is CSARASESYEQYF. The CDR3 coding sequence is TGCAGTGCTAGAGCTAGCGAGAGCTACGAGCAGTACTTC.